This T cell receptor beta chain came from a study of shared clonotypes between healthy human individuals. Whole-study results and caveats: Some clonotypes were shared by all four sorted-subset donors, while others were not shared. The non-shared ones had lower generation probabilities than the shared ones.

Remarks on this clone: What it binds is unknown.

Produced via immunoSEQ multiplex PCR; TCRdb's table is partial and in-frame only. The repertoire holds about 2 million clones, with around 95% as singletons. Losses at the gene ends were 5 bases for V and 7 bases for J; bases not matched to a gene: 9. Germline loops: CDR1 SGHVS, CDR2 FQNEAQ. This CDR3 has 15 residues. The V call is TRBV7-8, the J call TRBJ1-2; 11 bases match TRBD1. This sequence was found in a man in his late teens or twenties in good health. The specimen was naive CD4+ T cells sorted from blood. Subset denoted: CD45RA+ positively selected. Here the CDR3 reads CASSGRDRGESGYTF. Here the CDR3 DNA reads TGTGCCAGCAGCGGCCGGGACAGGGGGGAGAGTGGCTACACCTTC. Full variable domain (rest looked up from reference TRBV7-8 and TRBJ1-2): GAGVSQSPRYKVAKRGQDVALRCDPISGHVSLFWYQQALGQGPEFLTYFQNEAQLDKSGLPSDRFFAERPEGSVSTLKIQRTQQEDSAVYLCASSGRDRGESGYTFGSGTRLTVV.